This section outlines one T cell receptor (beta chain) sequence together with its context. This sample was included in a study of shared T cell receptors in the human thymus. Profiling relied on immunoSEQ multiplex PCR, and the TCRdb table lists in-frame clones only, not all of them. The sample lists fewer than 700,000 clones; around nine tenths were seen once. V shed 1 base and J shed 0 bases, with 9 bases lying between them. This CDR3 contains 16 residues. CDR1 LNHNV and CDR2 YYDKDF come from the germline V gene (reference sequence). These data are also associated with another study on human thymus T cells.

Sequences were obtained from thymocytes. The clonotype originates from a boy in the first two years of life with a congenital heart defect. The chain is built from TRBV15 and TRBJ1-4; TRBD1 might be the D (5 bases). This CDR3 reads CATSRALRATNEKLFF. The CDR3 nucleotides read TGTGCCACCAGCAGAGCGCTCAGGGCAACTAATGAAAAACTGTTTTTT.